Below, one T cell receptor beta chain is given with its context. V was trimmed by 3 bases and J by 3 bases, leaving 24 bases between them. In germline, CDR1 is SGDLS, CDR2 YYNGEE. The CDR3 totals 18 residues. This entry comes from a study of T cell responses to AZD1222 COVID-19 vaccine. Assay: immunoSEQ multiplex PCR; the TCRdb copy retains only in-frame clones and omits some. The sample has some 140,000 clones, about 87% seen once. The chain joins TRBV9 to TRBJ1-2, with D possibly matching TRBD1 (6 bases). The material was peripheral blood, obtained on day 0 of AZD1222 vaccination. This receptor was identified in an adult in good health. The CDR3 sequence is CASSATTRGIEVHYGYTF. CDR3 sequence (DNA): TGTGCCAGCAGCGCGACAACAAGGGGGATCGAAGTGCACTATGGCTACACCTTC.